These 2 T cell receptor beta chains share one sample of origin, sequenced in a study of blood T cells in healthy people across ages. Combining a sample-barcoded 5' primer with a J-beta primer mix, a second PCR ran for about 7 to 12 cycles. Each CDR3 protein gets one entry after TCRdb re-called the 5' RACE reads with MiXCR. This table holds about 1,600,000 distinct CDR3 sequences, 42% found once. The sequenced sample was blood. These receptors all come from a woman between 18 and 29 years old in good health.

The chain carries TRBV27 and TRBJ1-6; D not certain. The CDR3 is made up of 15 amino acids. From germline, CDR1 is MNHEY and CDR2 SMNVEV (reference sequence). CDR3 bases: TGTGTCACCAGCCCGGGAGGCTCCTATAATTCACCCCTCCACTTT. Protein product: CVTSPGGSYNSPLHF.

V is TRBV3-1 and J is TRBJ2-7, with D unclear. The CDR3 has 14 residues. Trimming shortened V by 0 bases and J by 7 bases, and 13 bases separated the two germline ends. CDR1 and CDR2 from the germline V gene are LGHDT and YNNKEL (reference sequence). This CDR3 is CASSQDLRIREQYF. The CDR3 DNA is TGTGCCAGCAGCCAAGATCTACGGATTAGAGAGCAGTACTTC.